The next 7 T cell receptor beta chains were all read from a single sample in a study of shared clonotypes between healthy human individuals. Naive CD8 cells comprised CD45RO-negative, CCR7-positively selected cells, excluding terminally differentiated effector memory CD45RA+ cells. The assay was immunoSEQ multiplex PCR, and TCRdb's table has in-frame clones only and misses some. The data hold around 2,000,000 clones, with about 95% observed a single time. Sample: naive CD8+ T cells sorted from blood. Source of these receptors: a young man in good health.

The gene calls are TRBV30 and TRBJ2-7, with TRBD2 matching 9 bases. This CDR3 comprises 13 residues. Looked up from germline, CDR1 is GTSNPN and CDR2 is SVGIG (reference sequence). After removal of 3 bases from V and 3 bases from J, the junction contained 3 bases not matched to a gene. CDR3 amino acids: CAWSIAGVYEQYF. The DNA of the CDR3 is TGTGCCTGGAGCATAGCGGGAGTCTACGAGCAGTACTTC.

The chain recombines TRBV7-9 with TRBJ2-1; D is ambiguous. The CDR3 runs 14 residues. V was shortened by 3 bases and J by 2 bases, with 8 bases between the two germline ends. CDR1 is SEHNR, CDR2 FQNEAQ, per germline (reference sequence). CDR3 loop: CASSLLRTYNEQFF. Written as DNA, the CDR3 is TGTGCCAGCAGCTTGCTGCGAACCTACAATGAGCAGTTCTTC.

The chain recombines TRBV6-4 with TRBJ2-1; 8 bases are shared with TRBD2. V lost 5 bases, J lost 6 bases, and 9 bases stayed unmatched. The CDR3 sequence is 15 residues long. The germline gives CDR1 MRHNA, CDR2 SNTAGT. The CDR3 here is CASSRNGGAPNEQFF. CDR3 bases: TGTGCCAGCAGTAGGAACGGGGGGGCCCCCAATGAGCAGTTCTTC.

The V call is TRBV12-5, the J call TRBJ2-2; tentative D call: TRBD1 (6 bases). The CDR3 length is 15 residues. The V end was cut by 2 bases, the J end by 3 bases, with 10 bases between. Per germline, CDR1 LGHNT and CDR2 FRNRAP. CDR3 DNA: TGTGCTAGTGGTTTGTTACAGGGCTACACCGGGGAGCTGTTTTTT. Protein: CASGLLQGYTGELFF.

J is TRBJ2-7 and V is TRBV30, with a tentative D call TRBD2 (6 bases). The germline gives CDR1 GTSNPN, CDR2 SVGIG (reference sequence). V lost 1 base, J lost 3 bases, and 22 bases lay in between. The CDR3 loop spans 17 amino acids. The CDR3 sequence is CAWSGVSREQIFYEQYF. DNA for the CDR3: TGTGCCTGGAGTGGGGTCTCCCGGGAGCAGATTTTCTACGAGCAGTACTTC.

CDR3 DNA: TGTGCCAGCAGCTTAGCCCTAGCGGGCCCGAGGACCGGGGAGCTGTTTTTT. Translating gives CASSLALAGPRTGELFF. This rearrangement joins TRBV7-9 to TRBJ2-2; 8 bases fit TRBD2. The CDR3 is 17 amino acids. Germline CDR1 is SEHNR and CDR2 is FQNEAQ (reference sequence). The J segment lost 5 bases and the V segment lost 0 bases, leaving 8 bases of the junction unmatched.

The chain has TRBV6-1 and TRBJ1-3, with D uncertain. V lost 3 bases and J 0 bases, leaving 15 bases between the germline ends. Germline assignment: CDR1 MNHNS and CDR2 SASEGT. This CDR3 spans 17 amino acids. The CDR3 sequence is CASSDSAQRGSGNTIYF. CDR3 sequence (DNA): TGTGCCAGCAGTGATTCTGCTCAGAGAGGCTCTGGAAACACCATATATTTT.